This T cell receptor beta chain originates from a study of siplizumab effects on memory and regulatory T cells. The repertoire was sequenced with immunoSEQ multiplex PCR; TCRdb's copy has only in-frame clones and lacks some. The sample includes fewer than 130,000 clones, around 90% of them seen just once. This CDR3 is 15 amino acids long. The germline V gene encodes CDR1 LNHDA and CDR2 SQIVND (reference sequence). V was shortened by 4 bases and J by 3 bases, with 16 bases between the two germline ends. The sample holds one count of this clone. The TCR sequence derives from a human donor in good health. This sequence joins TRBV19 and TRBJ2-7; D is uncertain. The sequenced sample was CD4+ T cells sorted from blood. CDR3 protein: CASSRQITTSYEQYF. Written as DNA, the CDR3 is TGTGCCAGTAGTAGACAAATAACGACAAGCTACGAGCAGTACTTC. Drawing the rest from reference TRBV19 and TRBJ2-7, the complete variable domain is DGGITQSPKYLFRKEGQNVTLSCEQNLNHDAMYWYRQDPGQGLRLIYYSQIVNDFQKGDIAEGYSVSREKKESFPLTVTSAQKNPTAFYLCASSRQITTSYEQYFGPGTRLTVT.